This T cell receptor beta chain was profiled in a study of post-analysis software for immune sequencing data. Background on the study: The disease courses covered relapsing-remitting, secondary progressive and progressive-relapsing multiple sclerosis. General study results and limits: Comparison of patients with controls showed a handful of TRBV segments more frequent in patients, TRBV5-6, TRBV5-1 and TRBV20-1 among them.

A word on this clonotype: The antigen is unknown.

V was cut by 5 bases and J by 6 bases, with 20 bases left in between. Germline lookup yields CDR1 SEHNR and CDR2 FQNEAQ (reference sequence). The CDR3 loop spans 16 amino acids. The TCR beta cDNA libraries contained unique molecular identifiers. When about 0.85 to 11 million T cells were used, they gave some 520,000 cDNA molecules. One entry per CDR3 protein, called by TCRdb with MiXCR from the PCR reads. The table includes approximately 730,000 distinct CDR3 sequences, around 45% detected once. Sequenced: blood. The TCR sequence derives from a girl aged 10-17 years with multiple sclerosis. The J gene is TRBJ2-1, the V gene TRBV7-9; D is ambiguous. The CDR3, as DNA: TGTGCCAGCAGCCCCCCATGGATCGTAGGCTCCAATGAGCAGTTCTTC. Protein product: CASSPPWIVGSNEQFF.